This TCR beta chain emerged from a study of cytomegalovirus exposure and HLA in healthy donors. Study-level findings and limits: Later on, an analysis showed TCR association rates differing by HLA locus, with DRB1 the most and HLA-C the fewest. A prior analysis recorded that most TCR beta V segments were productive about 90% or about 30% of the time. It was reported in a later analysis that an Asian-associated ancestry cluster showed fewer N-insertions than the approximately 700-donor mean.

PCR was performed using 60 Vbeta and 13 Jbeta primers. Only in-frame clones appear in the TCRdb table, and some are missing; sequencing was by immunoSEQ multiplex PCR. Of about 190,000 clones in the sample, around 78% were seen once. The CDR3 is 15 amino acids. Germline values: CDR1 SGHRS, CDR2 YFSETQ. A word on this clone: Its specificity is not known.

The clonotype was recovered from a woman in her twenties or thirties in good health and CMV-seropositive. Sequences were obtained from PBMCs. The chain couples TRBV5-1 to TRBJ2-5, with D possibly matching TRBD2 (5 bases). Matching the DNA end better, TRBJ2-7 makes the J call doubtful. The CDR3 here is CASSFVGGRTYEQYF. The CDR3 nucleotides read TGCGCCAGCAGCTTTGTAGGAGGTCGGACCTACGAGCAGTACTTC.